A single sample is the source of the 9 T cell receptor beta chains below, sequenced in a study of CD8 T cells in ankylosing spondylitis. General study points: Characteristic, it appeared, of ankylosing spondylitis blood was a TCR beta motif of several highly homologous variants.

No antigens are known for them. Using its own MiXCR run on the 5' RACE reads, TCRdb lists one record per CDR3 protein. The top ten clones hold approximately 0.5% of a sample with 700,000 to 1,000,000 distinct CDR3 sequences, approximately 12% of them seen once. The sequenced material came from blood, either unsorted or a sorted T cell fraction (not recorded which). Receptors were obtained from a male donor with ankylosing spondylitis.

The chain employs TRBV5-5 and TRBJ2-6; a possible D gene is TRBD1 (6 bases). V lost 3 bases and J 0 bases, leaving 7 bases between the germline ends. Germline CDR1 and CDR2: SGHKS and YYEKEE (reference sequence). This CDR3 contains 15 residues. The CDR3 nucleotides read TGTGCCAGCAGCTCGACAGGCTCTGGGGCCAACGTCCTGACTTTC. This gives the protein CASSSTGSGANVLTF.

This clonotype occurred many times. The chain combines TRBV27 with TRBJ2-5; D is undetermined. V lost 4 bases to trimming and J lost 4 bases, with 13 bases between them. The CDR3 has 14 residues. CDR1 and CDR2 (germline): MNHEY, SMNVEV (reference sequence). CDR3 residues: CASSSSRWGETQYF. In DNA, the CDR3 is TGTGCCAGCAGTTCAAGTAGGTGGGGAGAGACCCAGTACTTC.

This clonotype was observed a few times. The V and J genes are TRBV7-3 and TRBJ2-7; D perhaps matches TRBD1 (5 bases). The CDR3 is made up of 13 amino acids. Per germline, CDR1 SGHTA and CDR2 FQGTGA. Trimming cost V 5 bases and J 7 bases, with 15 bases left between them. CDR3 DNA: TGTGCCAGCAGCAAAGGCCCCAGGGAAGAGCAGTACTTC. Translating it yields CASSKGPREEQYF. Supplemented by reference TRBV7-3 and TRBJ2-7, the full variable domain reads GAGVSQTPSNKVTEKGKYVELRCDPISGHTALYWYRQSLGQGPEFLIYFQGTGAADDSGLPNDRFFAVRPEGSVSTLKIQRTERGDSAVYLCASSKGPREEQYFGPGTRLTVT.

The rearrangement uses TRBV5-1 and TRBJ2-1; 7 bases match TRBD1. Trimming cost V 4 bases and J 1 base; bases outside gene matches: 5. Germline V CDR1 and CDR2: SGHRS, YFSETQ. CDR3 length equals 15 residues. The CDR3 region is CASSEMTGSYNEQFF. The CDR3 nucleotides are TGCGCCAGCAGCGAGATGACAGGGTCCTACAATGAGCAGTTCTTC.

V usage is TRBV20-1 and J usage is TRBJ2-5; no reliable D call. Germline CDR1 DFQATT, CDR2 SNEGSKA (reference sequence). CDR3 length equals 12 residues. Between the trimmed V and J ends, which lost 3 bases and 7 bases, there was a span of 12 bases. The CDR3 here is CSASPRARTQYF. DNA for the CDR3: TGCAGTGCTAGCCCCCGGGCCAGGACCCAGTACTTC.

This clonotype was seen a handful of times. V is TRBV6-5 and J is TRBJ2-3; D call uncertain. Trimming shortened V by 4 bases and J by 2 bases, and 10 bases separated the two germline ends. CDR1 is MNHEY and CDR2 is SVGAGI in the germline V gene. This CDR3 is built from 14 residues. CDR3 loop: CASSFRSYTDTQYF. For the CDR3, the DNA is TGTGCCAGCAGTTTCCGGTCCTACACAGATACGCAGTATTTT.

This clonotype was detected only a few times. The rearrangement uses TRBV5-1 and TRBJ2-5; 11 bases fit TRBD2. V shed 2 bases, J shed 4 bases, and the junction held 4 bases outside the gene matches. The germline CDR1 and CDR2 sequences are SGHRS and YFSETQ. The CDR3 totals 15 residues. CDR3 protein: CASSFMLAGGETQYF. In DNA form, the CDR3 reads TGCGCCAGCAGCTTTATGCTAGCGGGAGGAGAGACCCAGTACTTC.

The chain combines TRBV5-5 with TRBJ1-1; D not resolved. Germline CDR1 SGHKS, CDR2 YYEKEE (reference sequence). V lost 1 base and J 6 bases, leaving 10 bases between the germline ends. The CDR3 length is 13 residues. The CDR3 DNA reads TGTGCCAGCAGCTTGCATCAAGTCCCTGAAGCTTTCTTT. Amino acid sequence: CASSLHQVPEAFF. The full variable domain, completed using reference TRBV5-5 and TRBJ1-1, is DAGVTQSPTHLIKTRGQQVTLRCSPISGHKSVSWYQQVLGQGPQFIFQYYEKEERGRGNFPDRFSARQFPNYSSELNVNALLLGDSALYLCASSLHQVPEAFFGQGTRLTVV.

This clonotype has just a few counts. The CDR3 coding sequence is TGTGCCAGCAGTTTCACCGATGTATCCTACAATGAGCAGTTCTTC. Its translation: CASSFTDVSYNEQFF. V and J are TRBV28 and TRBJ2-1; D not resolved. The CDR3 consists of 15 residues. Trimming stripped 3 bases from V and 1 base from J, with 10 bases between. Germline assignment: CDR1 MDHEN and CDR2 SYDVKM.